This paragraph covers one T cell receptor (beta chain) sequence. The antigen is not known. The observed sequence ends 3 residues before the CDR3 terminus, with the missing tail filled in from the germline J gene. The record originates from a study of Tregs in tolerant kidney transplant recipients. Germline-derived CDR1 and CDR2 are ENHRY and SYGVKD. V lost 7 bases and J lost 1; bases outside the gene matches: 3. This CDR3 region has 13 residues. Sequencing used immunoSEQ multiplex PCR; TCRdb keeps in-frame clones, though not all of them. The sample spans 50,000 to 65,000 clones; the ten largest clones claim roughly 0.9%. Study results and caveats: Nucleotide sequences could not be compared across some patients' samples due to primer changes. Tregs expanded with activated donor B cells seemed most donor-specific. Few patients were studied, so findings need validation in larger groups.

Unstimulated Tregs (CD4+CD25+CD127-) and CD4+CD25- non-Tregs were sorted from PBMCs. The source of this sequence is a human donor who received a combined kidney and bone marrow transplant. Source: CD4+ T cells from blood, taken before the transplant. V gene TRBV10-3 combines with J gene TRBJ2-5, with TRBD1 matching over 7 bases. The sequenced part of the CDR3 DNA is TGTGCCATCACCACAGGGGTCCAAGAGACC. The encoded protein is CAITTGVQET. From start to end, the CDR3 is CAITTGVQETQYF.